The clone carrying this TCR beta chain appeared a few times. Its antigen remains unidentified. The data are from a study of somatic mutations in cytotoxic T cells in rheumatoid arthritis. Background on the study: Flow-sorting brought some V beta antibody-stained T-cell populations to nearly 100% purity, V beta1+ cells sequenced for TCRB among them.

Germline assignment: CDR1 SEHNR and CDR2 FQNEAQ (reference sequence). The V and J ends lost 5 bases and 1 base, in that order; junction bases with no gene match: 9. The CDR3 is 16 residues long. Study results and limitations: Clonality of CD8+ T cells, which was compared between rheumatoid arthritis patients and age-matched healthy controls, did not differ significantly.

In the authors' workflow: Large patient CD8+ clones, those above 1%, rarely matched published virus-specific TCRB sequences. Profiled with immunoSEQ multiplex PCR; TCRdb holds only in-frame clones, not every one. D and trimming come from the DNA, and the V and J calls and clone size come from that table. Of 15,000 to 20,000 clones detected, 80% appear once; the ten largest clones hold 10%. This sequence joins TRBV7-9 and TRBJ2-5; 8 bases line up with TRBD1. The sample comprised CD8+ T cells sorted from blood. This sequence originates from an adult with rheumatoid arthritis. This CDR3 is CASSPGGLLAQETQYF. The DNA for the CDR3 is TGTGCCAGCAGCCCAGGGGGCCTCCTTGCCCAAGAGACCCAGTACTTC.